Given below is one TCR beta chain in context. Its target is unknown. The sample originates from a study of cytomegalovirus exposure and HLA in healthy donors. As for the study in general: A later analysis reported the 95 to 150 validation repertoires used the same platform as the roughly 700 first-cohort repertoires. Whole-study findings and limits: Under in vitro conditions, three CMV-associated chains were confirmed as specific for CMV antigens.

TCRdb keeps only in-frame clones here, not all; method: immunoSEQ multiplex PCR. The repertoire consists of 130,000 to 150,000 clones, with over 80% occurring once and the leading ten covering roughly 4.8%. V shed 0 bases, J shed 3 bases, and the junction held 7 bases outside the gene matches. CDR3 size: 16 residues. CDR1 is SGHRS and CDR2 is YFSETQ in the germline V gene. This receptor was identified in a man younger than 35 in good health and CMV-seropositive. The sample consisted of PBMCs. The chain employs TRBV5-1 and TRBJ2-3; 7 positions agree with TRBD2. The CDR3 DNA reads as TGCGCCAGCAGCTTGGCGGGCCAGCGGGAAACAGATACGCAGTATTTT. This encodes CASSLAGQRETDTQYF.